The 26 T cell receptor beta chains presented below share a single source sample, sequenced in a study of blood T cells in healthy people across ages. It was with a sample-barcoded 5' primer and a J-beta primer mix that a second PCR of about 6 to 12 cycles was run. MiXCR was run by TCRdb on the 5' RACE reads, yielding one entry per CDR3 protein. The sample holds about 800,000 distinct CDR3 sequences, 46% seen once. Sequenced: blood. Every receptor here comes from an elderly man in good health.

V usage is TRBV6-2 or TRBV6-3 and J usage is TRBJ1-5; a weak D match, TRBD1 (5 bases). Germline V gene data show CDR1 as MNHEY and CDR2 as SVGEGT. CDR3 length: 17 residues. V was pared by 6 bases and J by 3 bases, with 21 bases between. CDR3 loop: CASSQTTPGLNNQPQHF. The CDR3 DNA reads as TGTGCCAGCAGCCAAACGACCCCAGGGTTAAACAATCAGCCCCAGCATTTT.

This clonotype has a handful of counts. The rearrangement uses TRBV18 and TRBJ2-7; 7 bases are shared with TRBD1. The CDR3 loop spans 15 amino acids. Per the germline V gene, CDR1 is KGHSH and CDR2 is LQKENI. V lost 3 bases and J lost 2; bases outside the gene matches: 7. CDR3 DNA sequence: TGTGCCAGCTCACCTGACAGGGCAATTACCTACGAGCAGTACTTC. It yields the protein CASSPDRAITYEQYF.

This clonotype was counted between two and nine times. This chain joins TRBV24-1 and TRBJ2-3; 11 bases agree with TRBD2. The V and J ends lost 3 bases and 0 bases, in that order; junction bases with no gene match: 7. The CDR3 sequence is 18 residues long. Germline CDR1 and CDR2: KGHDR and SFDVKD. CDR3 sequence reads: CATSDRTSGLVSTDTQYF. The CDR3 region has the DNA TGTGCCACCAGTGATCGGACTAGCGGGCTAGTTAGCACAGATACGCAGTATTTT.

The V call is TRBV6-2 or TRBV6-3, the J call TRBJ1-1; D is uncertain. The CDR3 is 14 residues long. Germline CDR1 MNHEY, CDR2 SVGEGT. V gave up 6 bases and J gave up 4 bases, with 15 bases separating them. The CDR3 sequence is CASRATRSGTEAFF. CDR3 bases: TGTGCCAGCAGGGCAACACGGTCAGGCACTGAAGCTTTCTTT.

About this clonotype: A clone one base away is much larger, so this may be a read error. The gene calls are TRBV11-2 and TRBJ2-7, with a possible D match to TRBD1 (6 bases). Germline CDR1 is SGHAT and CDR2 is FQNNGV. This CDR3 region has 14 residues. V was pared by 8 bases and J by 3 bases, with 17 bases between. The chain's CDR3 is CASGRQASGYEQYF. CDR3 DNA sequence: TGTGCCAGCGGTAGACAGGCTTCAGGCTACGAGCAGTACTTC.

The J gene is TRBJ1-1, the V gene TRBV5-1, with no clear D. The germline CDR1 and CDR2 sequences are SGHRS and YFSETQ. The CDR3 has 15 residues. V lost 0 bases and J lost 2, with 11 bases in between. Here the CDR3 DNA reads TGCGCCAGCAGCTTGGCGAGAGCGGGAAACACTGAAGCTTTCTTT. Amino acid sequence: CASSLARAGNTEAFF.

CDR3 nucleotide sequence: TGTGCCAGCGGCCCAGGGATAATCTTTGAAGCTTTCTTT. Translation: CASGPGIIFEAFF. The J gene is TRBJ1-1, the V gene TRBV7-9, with D possibly TRBD1 on 5 matching bases. In germline, CDR1 is SEHNR, CDR2 FQNEAQ (reference sequence). The CDR3 runs 13 residues. V lost 8 bases and J lost 7, with 17 bases in between.

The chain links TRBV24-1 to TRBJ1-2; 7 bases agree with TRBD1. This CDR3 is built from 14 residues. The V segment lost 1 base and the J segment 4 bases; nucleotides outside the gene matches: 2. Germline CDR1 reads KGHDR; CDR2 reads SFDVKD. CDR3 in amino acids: CATSDFRDSYGYTF. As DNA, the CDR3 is TGTGCCACCAGTGATTTCCGGGACAGCTATGGCTACACCTTC.

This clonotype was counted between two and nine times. The CDR3 sequence is CASRKPGQGRDGYTF. DNA for the CDR3: TGTGCCAGCAGAAAACCGGGACAGGGAAGGGATGGCTACACCTTC. The J gene is TRBJ1-2, the V gene TRBV5-6; 9 bases map to TRBD1. The CDR3 sequence is 15 residues long. V trimming: 5 bases; J trimming: 6 bases; junction bases outside the gene matches: 11. Germline loops: CDR1 SGHDT, CDR2 YYEEEE.

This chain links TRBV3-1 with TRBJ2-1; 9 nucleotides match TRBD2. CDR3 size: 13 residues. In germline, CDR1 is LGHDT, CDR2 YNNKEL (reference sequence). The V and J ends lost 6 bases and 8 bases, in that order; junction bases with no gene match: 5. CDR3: CASRSLAGDEQFF. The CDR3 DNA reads TGTGCCAGCAGGTCCTTAGCGGGAGATGAGCAGTTCTTC.

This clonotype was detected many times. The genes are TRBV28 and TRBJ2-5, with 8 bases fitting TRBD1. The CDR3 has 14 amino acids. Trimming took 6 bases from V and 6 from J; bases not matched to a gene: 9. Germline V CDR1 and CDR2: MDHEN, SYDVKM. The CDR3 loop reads CASRVTGDEKTQYF. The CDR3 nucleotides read TGTGCCAGCAGGGTGACAGGGGATGAAAAGACCCAGTACTTC.

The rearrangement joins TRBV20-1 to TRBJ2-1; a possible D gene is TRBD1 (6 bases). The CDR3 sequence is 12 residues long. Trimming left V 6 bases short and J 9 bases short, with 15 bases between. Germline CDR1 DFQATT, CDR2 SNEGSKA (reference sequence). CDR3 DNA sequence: TGCAGTGCAGGGGGTAAAAGACCTGAGCAGTTCTTC. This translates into CSAGGKRPEQFF.

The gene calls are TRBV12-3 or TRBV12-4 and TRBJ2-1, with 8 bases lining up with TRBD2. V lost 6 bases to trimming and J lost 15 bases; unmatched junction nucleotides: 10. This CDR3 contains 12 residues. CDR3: CASRDSGGERFF. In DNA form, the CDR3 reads TGTGCCAGCAGAGACTCCGGGGGGGAGAGGTTCTTC.

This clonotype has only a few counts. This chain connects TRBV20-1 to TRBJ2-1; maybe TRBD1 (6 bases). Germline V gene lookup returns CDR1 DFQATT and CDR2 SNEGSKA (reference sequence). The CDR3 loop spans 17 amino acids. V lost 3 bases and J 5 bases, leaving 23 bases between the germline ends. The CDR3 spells CSARRTERTVPHNEQFF. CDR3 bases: TGCAGTGCTAGGAGGACTGAACGGACAGTTCCCCACAATGAGCAGTTCTTC.

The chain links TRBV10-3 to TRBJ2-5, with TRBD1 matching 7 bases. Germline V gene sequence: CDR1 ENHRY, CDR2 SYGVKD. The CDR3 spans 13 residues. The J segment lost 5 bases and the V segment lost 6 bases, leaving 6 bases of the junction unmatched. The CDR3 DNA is TGTGCCATCAGACCCCTGACAGGGGAGACCCAGTACTTC. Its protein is CAIRPLTGETQYF.

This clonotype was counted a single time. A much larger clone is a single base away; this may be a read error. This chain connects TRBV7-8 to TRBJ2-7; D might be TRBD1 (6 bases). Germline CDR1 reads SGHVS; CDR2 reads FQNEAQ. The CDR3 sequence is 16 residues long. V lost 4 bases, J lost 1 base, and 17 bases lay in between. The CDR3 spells CASSSIGGEESYEQYF. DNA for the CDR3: TGTGCCAGCAGCTCTATAGGGGGAGAGGAATCCTACGAGCAGTACTTC.

The CDR3 loop is CASSLTSFGKNIQYF. In DNA form, the CDR3 reads TGTGCCAGCAGCTTAACATCCTTTGGGAAAAACATTCAGTACTTC. The chain is built from TRBV11-2 and TRBJ2-4, with D unclear. Per the germline V gene, CDR1 is SGHAT and CDR2 is FQNNGV. The CDR3 contains 15 residues. V was trimmed by 2 bases and J by 4 bases, leaving 12 bases between them.

CDR3 sequence reads: CSALQGRGTDTQYF. The CDR3, as DNA: TGCAGTGCTCTCCAGGGGCGGGGCACAGATACGCAGTATTTT. This sequence joins TRBV20-1 and TRBJ2-3; D is possibly TRBD1 (6 bases). V was cut by 5 bases and J by 1 base, with 13 bases left in between. The CDR3 has 14 residues. CDR1 is DFQATT, CDR2 SNEGSKA, per germline (reference sequence).

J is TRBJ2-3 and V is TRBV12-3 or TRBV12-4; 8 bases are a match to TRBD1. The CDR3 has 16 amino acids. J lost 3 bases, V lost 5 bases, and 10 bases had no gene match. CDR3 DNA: TGTGCCAGCAGTCCCTGGACAGGGTCCTGGACAGATACGCAGTATTTT. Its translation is CASSPWTGSWTDTQYF.

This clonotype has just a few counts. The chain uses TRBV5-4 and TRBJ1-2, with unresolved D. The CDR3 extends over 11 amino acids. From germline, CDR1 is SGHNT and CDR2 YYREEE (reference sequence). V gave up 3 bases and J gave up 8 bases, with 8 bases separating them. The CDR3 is CASSWGGGYTF. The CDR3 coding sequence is TGTGCCAGCAGCTGGGGTGGAGGCTACACCTTC.

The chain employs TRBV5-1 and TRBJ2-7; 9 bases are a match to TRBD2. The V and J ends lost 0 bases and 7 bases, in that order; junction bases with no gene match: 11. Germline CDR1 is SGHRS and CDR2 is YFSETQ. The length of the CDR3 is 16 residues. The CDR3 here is CASSLEGSGSTNEQYF. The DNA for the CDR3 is TGCGCCAGCAGCTTGGAGGGTAGCGGGAGTACAAATGAGCAGTACTTC. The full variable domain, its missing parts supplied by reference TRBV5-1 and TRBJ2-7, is KAGVTQTPRYLIKTRGQQVTLSCSPISGHRSVSWYQQTPGQGLQFLFEYFSETQRNKGNFPGRFSGRQFSNSRSEMNVSTLELGDSALYLCASSLEGSGSTNEQYFGPGTRLTVT.

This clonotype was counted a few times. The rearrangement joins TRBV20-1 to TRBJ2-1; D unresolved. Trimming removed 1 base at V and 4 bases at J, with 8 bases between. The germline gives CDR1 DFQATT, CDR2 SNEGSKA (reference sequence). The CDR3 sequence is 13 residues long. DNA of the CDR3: TGCAGTGCTAGAGGGGCGCGGTACAATGAGCAGTTCTTC. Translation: CSARGARYNEQFF.

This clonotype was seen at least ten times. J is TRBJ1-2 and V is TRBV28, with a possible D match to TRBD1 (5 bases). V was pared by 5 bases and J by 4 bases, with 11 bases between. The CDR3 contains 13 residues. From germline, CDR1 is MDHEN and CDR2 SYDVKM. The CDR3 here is CASSPGPFYGYTF. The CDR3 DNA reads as TGTGCCAGCAGTCCGGGGCCTTTCTATGGCTACACCTTC.

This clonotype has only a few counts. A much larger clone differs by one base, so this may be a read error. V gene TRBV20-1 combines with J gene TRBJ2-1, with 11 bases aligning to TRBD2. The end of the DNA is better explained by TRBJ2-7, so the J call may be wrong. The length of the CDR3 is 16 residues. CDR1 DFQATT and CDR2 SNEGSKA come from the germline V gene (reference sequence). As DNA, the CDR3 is TGCAGTGCAGTACCGGGACTAGCGGTTTCCTACAATGAGCAGTACTTC. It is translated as CSAVPGLAVSYNEQYF.

This CDR3 is CASSPGGAGLAGVGRETQYF. The CDR3 DNA follows: TGTGCCAGCAGTCCGGGGGGTGCAGGACTAGCGGGAGTAGGGCGAGAGACCCAGTACTTC. V and J are TRBV28 and TRBJ2-5, with TRBD2 matching over 13 bases. CDR3 length equals 20 residues. From germline, CDR1 is MDHEN and CDR2 SYDVKM. The V segment lost 5 bases and the J segment 4 bases; nucleotides outside the gene matches: 19.

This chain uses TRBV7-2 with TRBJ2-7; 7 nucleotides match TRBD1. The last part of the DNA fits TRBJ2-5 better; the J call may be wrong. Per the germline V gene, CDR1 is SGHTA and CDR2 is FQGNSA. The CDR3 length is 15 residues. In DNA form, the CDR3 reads TGTGCCAGCAGCTCTCGACAGGGCCTGGGGGAGACCCAGTACTTC. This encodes CASSSRQGLGETQYF.